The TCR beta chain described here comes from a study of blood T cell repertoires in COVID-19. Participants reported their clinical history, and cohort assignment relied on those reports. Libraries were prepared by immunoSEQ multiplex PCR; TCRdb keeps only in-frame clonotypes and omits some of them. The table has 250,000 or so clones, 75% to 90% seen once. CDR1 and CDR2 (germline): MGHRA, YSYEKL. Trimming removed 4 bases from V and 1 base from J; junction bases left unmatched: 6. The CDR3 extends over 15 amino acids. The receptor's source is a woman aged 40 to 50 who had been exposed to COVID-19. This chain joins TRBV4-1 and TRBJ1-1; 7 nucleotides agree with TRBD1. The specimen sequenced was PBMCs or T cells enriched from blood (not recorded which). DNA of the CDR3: TGCGCCAGCAGCCGTACCGGGACAGCGAACACTGAAGCTTTCTTT. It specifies CASSRTGTANTEAFF.